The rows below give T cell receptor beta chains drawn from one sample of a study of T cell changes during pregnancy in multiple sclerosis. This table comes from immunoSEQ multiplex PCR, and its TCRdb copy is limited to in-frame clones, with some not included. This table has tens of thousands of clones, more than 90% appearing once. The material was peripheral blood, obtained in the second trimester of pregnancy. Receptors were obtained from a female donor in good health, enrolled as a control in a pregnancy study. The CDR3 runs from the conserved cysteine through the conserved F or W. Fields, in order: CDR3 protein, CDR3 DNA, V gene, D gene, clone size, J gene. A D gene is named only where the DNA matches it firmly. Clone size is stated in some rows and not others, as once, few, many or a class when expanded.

cdr3_aa: CASSLGSGAAYEQYF; cdr3_nt: TGTGCCAGTAGTCTCGGGAGCGGGGCCGCCTACGAGCAGTACTTC; v_call: TRBV19; d_call: TRBD2; clone_size: .; j_call: TRBJ2-7
cdr3_aa: CASSFDRGQDGYTF; cdr3_nt: TGTGCCAGCAGCTTTGACAGGGGGCAGGATGGCTACACCTTC; v_call: TRBV13; d_call: TRBD1; clone_size: .; j_call: TRBJ1-2
cdr3_aa: CATYPRVRSSYNEQFF; cdr3_nt: TGTGCCACCTACCCCCGTGTCCGGAGCTCCTACAATGAGCAGTTCTTC; v_call: TRBV5-4; d_call: .; clone_size: .; j_call: TRBJ2-1
cdr3_aa: CASSLQSGGTGELFF; cdr3_nt: TGTGCCAGCAGCTTACAAAGCGGGGGCACGGGGGAGCTGTTTTTT; v_call: TRBV7-6; d_call: TRBD2; clone_size: .; j_call: TRBJ2-2
cdr3_aa: CASSAYQGSTNEKLFF; cdr3_nt: TGTGCCAGCAGTGCATACCAGGGAAGTACTAATGAAAAACTGTTTTTT; v_call: TRBV2; d_call: .; clone_size: .; j_call: TRBJ1-4
cdr3_aa: CASSRVAGNTDTQYF; cdr3_nt: TGTGCCAGTAGTAGAGTAGCGGGGAACACAGATACGCAGTATTTT; v_call: TRBV19; d_call: TRBD2; clone_size: .; j_call: TRBJ2-3
cdr3_aa: CASRTAGLNTEAFF; cdr3_nt: TGTGCCAGCAGAACGGCAGGGTTGAACACTGAAGCTTTCTTT; v_call: TRBV6-5; d_call: .; clone_size: .; j_call: TRBJ1-1
cdr3_aa: CASTHHRAGDGYTF; cdr3_nt: TGTGCCAGCACTCACCACAGGGCCGGGGATGGCTACACCTTC; v_call: TRBV2; d_call: .; clone_size: .; j_call: TRBJ1-2
cdr3_aa: CSGTRVRNTEAFF; cdr3_nt: TGCAGCGGTACGCGGGTAAGAAACACTGAAGCTTTCTTT; v_call: TRBV29-1; d_call: .; clone_size: .; j_call: TRBJ1-1
cdr3_aa: CASSLGRPAAQHF; cdr3_nt: TGTGCCAGCAGCTTGGGACGACCCGCGGCCCAGCATTTT; v_call: TRBV5-4; d_call: .; clone_size: .; j_call: TRBJ1-5
cdr3_aa: CASSFRGSYNEQFF; cdr3_nt: TGTGCCAGCAGCTTCAGGGGCTCCTACAATGAGCAGTTCTTC; v_call: TRBV7-9; d_call: .; clone_size: once; j_call: TRBJ2-1
cdr3_aa: CASSWGYRGTGELFF; cdr3_nt: TGCGCCAGCAGCTGGGGATACAGGGGAACCGGGGAGCTGTTTTTT; v_call: TRBV5-1; d_call: TRBD1; clone_size: once; j_call: TRBJ2-2
cdr3_aa: CASSQDRQGAPSSPLHF; cdr3_nt: TGCGCCAGCAGCCAAGATCGACAGGGGGCTCCTAGTTCACCCCTCCACTTT; v_call: TRBV4-3; d_call: TRBD1; clone_size: .; j_call: TRBJ1-6
cdr3_aa: CASSLGDRGGLNEQFF; cdr3_nt: TGCGCCAGCAGCTTGGGGGACAGGGGAGGACTCAATGAGCAGTTCTTC; v_call: TRBV5-1; d_call: TRBD1; clone_size: .; j_call: TRBJ2-1
cdr3_aa: CASSIGSGGKETQYF; cdr3_nt: TGTGCCAGCAGCATCGGTAGCGGGGGTAAAGAGACCCAGTACTTC; v_call: TRBV11-2; d_call: TRBD2; clone_size: once; j_call: TRBJ2-5
cdr3_aa: CARIPTGTGEEQFF; cdr3_nt: TGTGCCAGGATCCCAACCGGGACAGGTGAAGAGCAGTTCTTC; v_call: TRBV19; d_call: TRBD1; clone_size: .; j_call: TRBJ2-1
cdr3_aa: CASSFKLAGETQYF; cdr3_nt: TGTGCCAGCAGCTTCAAACTAGCGGGAGAGACCCAGTACTTC; v_call: TRBV5-4; d_call: TRBD2; clone_size: .; j_call: TRBJ2-5
cdr3_aa: CASSLGHSNEKLFF; cdr3_nt: TGTGCCAGCAGTTTAGGGCACTCTAATGAAAAACTGTTTTTT; v_call: TRBV27; d_call: .; clone_size: .; j_call: TRBJ1-4
cdr3_aa: CASSLTYGDEQYF; cdr3_nt: TGTGCCAGCAGCCTAACGTACGGAGACGAGCAGTACTTC; v_call: TRBV7-2; d_call: .; clone_size: few; j_call: TRBJ2-7
cdr3_aa: CASSTISGQLNQPQHF; cdr3_nt: TGTGCCAGCAGCACGATATCGGGACAGCTCAATCAGCCCCAGCATTTT; v_call: TRBV21-1; d_call: .; clone_size: .; j_call: TRBJ1-5
cdr3_aa: CASSSVPGQGLNTEAFF; cdr3_nt: TGTGCCAGCAGCTCCGTCCCGGGACAGGGATTGAACACTGAAGCTTTCTTT; v_call: TRBV7-9; d_call: TRBD1; clone_size: .; j_call: TRBJ1-1
cdr3_aa: CASRGTSGTDTQYF; cdr3_nt: TGTGCCAGCAGAGGGACTAGCGGCACAGATACGCAGTATTTT; v_call: TRBV6-6; d_call: TRBD2; clone_size: .; j_call: TRBJ2-3
cdr3_aa: CASSRRQSSGNTIYF; cdr3_nt: TGTGCCAGCAGCCGGAGACAGAGCTCTGGAAACACCATATATTTT; v_call: TRBV27; d_call: .; clone_size: .; j_call: TRBJ1-3
cdr3_aa: CASSPTGGADNSPLHF; cdr3_nt: TGTGCCAGCAGCCCGACAGGGGGCGCGGATAATTCACCCCTCCACTTT; v_call: TRBV6-6; d_call: TRBD1; clone_size: .; j_call: TRBJ1-6
cdr3_aa: CASLDRANQPQHF; cdr3_nt: TGTGCCAGCCTTGACAGGGCCAATCAGCCCCAGCATTTT; v_call: TRBV28; d_call: TRBD1; clone_size: .; j_call: TRBJ1-5
cdr3_aa: CASTGTSNYGYTF; cdr3_nt: TGTGCCAGCACCGGGACATCTAACTATGGCTACACCTTC; v_call: TRBV2; d_call: .; clone_size: .; j_call: TRBJ1-2
cdr3_aa: CASSQDRGSGNTIYF; cdr3_nt: TGCGCCAGCAGCCAGGACCGGGGCTCTGGAAACACCATATATTTT; v_call: TRBV4-1; d_call: .; clone_size: .; j_call: TRBJ1-3
cdr3_aa: CASSRQGLVVNTEAFF; cdr3_nt: TGTGCCAGCAGCCGACAGGGATTGGTGGTGAACACTGAAGCTTTCTTT; v_call: TRBV5-4; d_call: TRBD1; clone_size: .; j_call: TRBJ1-1